This T cell receptor (beta chain) was recovered during a study of OX40 agonist ivuxolimab in advanced cancers. For the wider study: Ivuxolimab was a fully human IgG2 agonistic monoclonal antibody targeting the costimulatory receptor OX40 (CD134). Of the approximately 53 patients in dose escalation, 19 had hepatocellular carcinoma, roughly 15 had melanoma, 9 had renal cell carcinoma and 9 had head and neck cancer. Intravenous ivuxolimab was administered to patients every 2 weeks at six dose levels: 0.01, 0.1, 0.3, 1.5, 3 and 10 mg/kg. Patients were allowed to have had prior anti-PD-1, anti-PD-L1 or anti-CTLA-4 therapy, and less than 45% of the dose-escalation patients had previously received checkpoint inhibitors. Partial responses occurred in three dose-escalation patients: two with cutaneous melanoma and one with hepatocellular carcinoma. In the dose-escalation cohort, approximately 82% of patients were male, and the mean age was roughly 60 years with a range of about 23 to 79. Peripheral TCRbeta sequencing was intended to test whether TCR sequence diversity was altered and clonal T-cell expansion was caused by ivuxolimab. The paper covers the monotherapy dose-escalation part of the phase I ivuxolimab trial, which included N ≈ 57 patients.

To sequence the TCRbeta CDR3 region, genomic DNA was isolated from the sorted cells. TCRbeta CDR3 regions were sequenced using the immunoSEQ Assay. What TCRdb holds here is the immuneACCESS table cut down to in-frame rearrangements. Part of the clones is not present; checked against another copy, under half of the missing clones reflect an unresolved V gene, and the others are unexplained. This sample comprises 65,000 to 100,000 clones, around 90% of them detected only once. In total, the top ten clones hold approximately 7% of the sample. The trial excluded patients who had a history of autoimmune disease or were on systemic immunosuppression. In every dose cohort, peripheral blood was drawn for TCR sequencing at baseline, cycle 4 day 1, and cycle 7 day 1. Samples were obtained from an open-label, multicenter, first-in-human phase I dose-escalation trial of ivuxolimab. Adults with locally advanced or metastatic melanoma, renal cell, hepatocellular, or head and neck squamous cell carcinoma were enrolled in the trial. CD4+ and CD8+ T cells were sorted separately from peripheral blood before TCR sequencing.

Points on this clone: No cognate antigen has been identified for it. No much larger clone exists at a distance of one base, and base qualities are not known.

The CDR3 goes from the cysteine to the phenylalanine over 14 residues. The retained sequence is limited to the CDR3, 42 bases, with the frame set at the first base. V and J are truncated by 5 bases and 5 bases respectively, leaving an intervening sequence of 16 bases. The germline V gene specifies SGHTA as CDR1 and FQGNSA as CDR2. Results and caveats for the whole study, not just this receptor: In the 0.1-3.0 mg/kg groups, partial responders were among the patients with the lowest normalized peripheral clonal expansion, particularly in CD8+ T cells. Low levels of normalized T-cell clonal expansion were also seen in some patients who did not respond. At doses of 0.1 to 3.0 mg/kg, clonal expansion of both CD4+ and CD8+ T cells in blood was seen between baseline and week 6. On average, CD8+ T cells showed more expanded clones than CD4+ T cells after ivuxolimab. Which antigens the clonally expanded peripheral T cells were specific for was not determined.

The TCR comes from an adult with an advanced solid tumor such as melanoma, head and neck, liver or kidney cancer. This material consisted of CD4+ or CD8+ T cells sorted from blood, taken in a trial of the OX40 agonist ivuxolimab. Here the chain combines TRBV7-2 and TRBJ2-7, and TRBD2 may be the D gene, going by 5 matching bases. CDR3 protein: CASSQARAADEQYF. The sequenced DNA: TGTGCCAGCAGCCAAGCGCGGGCCGCCGACGAGCAGTACTTC.